This T cell receptor beta chain was obtained from a study of memory CD4+ T cells and cytomegalovirus serostatus. Single viable CD3+CD4+CD8-CD45RO+ cells were sorted as the memory CD4+ T cells. Assay: immunoSEQ multiplex PCR; the TCRdb copy retains only in-frame clones and omits some. The data hold tens of thousands of clones, with roughly four fifths observed a single time. The length of the CDR3 is 14 residues. V dropped 4 bases and J dropped 1 base, with 10 bases sitting between them. Germline CDR1 and CDR2: KGHSH and LQKENI. This clone was observed a handful of times. The chain employs TRBV18 and TRBJ1-1, with D perhaps TRBD1 (6 bases). This sequence originates from an adult in good health and CMV-seronegative. The specimen was memory CD4+ T cells from blood. The CDR3 loop reads CASSHNRENTEAFF. The CDR3 DNA sequence: TGTGCCAGCTCACACAACAGGGAGAACACTGAAGCTTTCTTT.